A single sample is the source of the 18 T cell receptor beta chains below, sequenced in a study of early T cells in non-severe SARS-CoV-2 infection. TCRdb re-derived calls from the 5' RACE reads in MiXCR, one entry per CDR3 protein. The sample yields approximately 120,000 distinct CDR3 sequences, about 15% seen once. The sequenced sample consisted of whole blood. Receptors were obtained from an adult who was a healthcare worker with PCR-confirmed SARS-CoV-2 infection or an uninfected control (not recorded which).

J is TRBJ1-6 and V is TRBV7-9; D not resolved. V was trimmed by 5 bases and J by 0 bases, leaving 8 bases between them. The CDR3 consists of 15 residues. CDR1 and CDR2 (germline): SEHNR, FQNEAQ (reference sequence). The CDR3 nucleotides are TGTGCCAGCAGCGCAAAGAGCTCCTATAATTCACCCCTCCACTTT. Residues: CASSAKSSYNSPLHF.

The rearrangement joins TRBV5-5 to TRBJ2-1; D gene unclear. This CDR3 comprises 12 residues. Germline assignment: CDR1 SGHKS and CDR2 YYEKEE (reference sequence). V was pared by 0 bases and J by 6 bases, with 4 bases between. The CDR3 protein is CASSLGTNEQFF. DNA of the CDR3: TGTGCCAGCAGCTTGGGGACCAATGAGCAGTTCTTC.

The V and J genes are TRBV6-2 or TRBV6-3 and TRBJ2-7; 9 nucleotides line up with TRBD2. V dropped 6 bases and J dropped 3; count of bases not matched to a gene: 9. The CDR3 has 15 residues. The germline gives CDR1 MNHEY, CDR2 SVGEGT. This CDR3 is CASRDRVSGGYEQYF. In DNA form, the CDR3 reads TGTGCCAGCAGAGACCGAGTTAGCGGGGGCTACGAGCAGTACTTC.

This chain connects TRBV20-1 to TRBJ1-6; D is possibly TRBD1 (5 bases). The V gene's germline CDR1 is DFQATT and CDR2 SNEGSKA (reference sequence). The CDR3 totals 13 residues. V lost 2 bases to trimming and J lost 7 bases, with 9 bases between them. The CDR3 DNA reads as TGCAGTGCTAGACAGGGAGGCAATTCACCCCTCCACTTT. The encoded protein is CSARQGGNSPLHF.

The V and J genes are TRBV6-1 and TRBJ1-5; D gene uncertain. The CDR3 is 14 residues long. V was clipped by 7 bases and J by 0 bases, with 10 bases between them. Per the germline V gene, CDR1 is MNHNS and CDR2 is SASEGT. CDR3 nucleotide sequence: TGTGCCAGCACTACCAGGTATAGCAATCAGCCCCAGCATTTT. It yields the protein CASTTRYSNQPQHF.

The rearrangement uses TRBV7-2 and TRBJ1-1; 7 bases agree with TRBD1. This CDR3 contains 13 residues. With V trimmed by 4 bases and J by 5 bases, 4 bases remained unmatched. Germline lookup yields CDR1 SGHTA and CDR2 FQGNSA. CDR3 nucleotides: TGTGCCAGCAGCTATAACAGGGGTACTGAAGCTTTCTTT. This codes for CASSYNRGTEAFF.

The gene calls are TRBV2 and TRBJ2-2; the D gene is possibly TRBD2 (5 bases). Looked up from germline, CDR1 is SNHLY and CDR2 is FYNNEI. V was shortened by 5 bases and J by 0 bases, with 13 bases between the two germline ends. The CDR3 is made up of 16 amino acids. The CDR3 DNA reads as TGTGCCAGCAGTCGCTGGAGCGGCGCGAACACCGGGGAGCTGTTTTTT. Protein: CASSRWSGANTGELFF.

This clonotype occurred a few times. The chain links TRBV5-8 to TRBJ1-1, with a weak D call TRBD1 (5 bases). Deletions cut 3 bases from V and 10 bases from J, with 13 bases between. The CDR3 sequence is 12 residues long. Per germline, CDR1 SGHTS and CDR2 YDEGEE. Written as DNA, the CDR3 is TGTGCCAGCAGCTCGAGGTTTGGGGGAGCTTTCTTT. Translation: CASSSRFGGAFF.

The chain combines TRBV7-8 with TRBJ2-7, with D unclear. V was cut by 5 bases and J by 2 bases, with 10 bases left in between. The CDR3 extends over 13 amino acids. Per the germline V gene, CDR1 is SGHVS and CDR2 is FQNEAQ. The CDR3 sequence is CASSLDGTYEQYF. The CDR3 nucleotides are TGTGCCAGCAGCCTCGACGGAACCTACGAGCAGTACTTC.

This clonotype was counted only a few times. This chain links TRBV7-6 with TRBJ2-3; D is undetermined. Germline V gene sequence: CDR1 SGHVS, CDR2 FNYEAQ. This CDR3 spans 13 amino acids. The V end was cut by 5 bases, the J end by 0 bases, with 6 bases between. Here the CDR3 reads CASSEDSTDTQYF. CDR3 nucleotides: TGTGCCAGCAGCGAGGACAGCACAGATACGCAGTATTTT.

In this sample, this clonotype turned up a few times. V is TRBV7-6 and J is TRBJ1-4; the D gene is possibly TRBD1 (6 bases). Germline V gene sequence: CDR1 SGHVS, CDR2 FNYEAQ. V dropped 3 bases and J dropped 4 bases, with 18 bases sitting between them. The CDR3 sequence is 17 residues long. In DNA form, the CDR3 reads TGTGCCAGCAGCTTGACTCCCAACAGGGCCAATAATGAAAAACTGTTTTTT. The encoded protein is CASSLTPNRANNEKLFF.

This sequence joins TRBV3-1 and TRBJ2-4; D may be TRBD2 (5 bases). V shed 3 bases and J shed 8 bases, with 11 bases lying between them. Germline V gene data show CDR1 as LGHDT and CDR2 as YNNKEL (reference sequence). This CDR3 contains 13 residues. The CDR3 nucleotides read TGTGCCAGCAGCCAGGCGGACTGGGACATTCAGTACTTC. Translation: CASSQADWDIQYF.

This chain's CDR3 is CASSPWTGDNEKLFF. CDR3 in DNA: TGCGCCAGCAGCCCGTGGACAGGGGATAATGAAAAACTGTTTTTT. The chain is built from TRBV5-1 and TRBJ1-4; the match to TRBD1 covers 9 bases. J lost 4 bases, V lost 4 bases, and 5 bases had no gene match. CDR3 length: 15 amino acids. Germline assignment: CDR1 SGHRS and CDR2 YFSETQ. Combining the CDR3 with reference TRBV5-1 and TRBJ1-4 gives the whole variable domain KAGVTQTPRYLIKTRGQQVTLSCSPISGHRSVSWYQQTPGQGLQFLFEYFSETQRNKGNFPGRFSGRQFSNSRSEMNVSTLELGDSALYLCASSPWTGDNEKLFFGSGTQLSVL.

This clonotype was seen ten or more times. This chain uses TRBV4-2 with TRBJ1-3; tentative D call: TRBD1 (5 bases). The CDR3 runs 16 residues. Deletions cut 0 bases from V and 2 bases from J, with 11 bases between. Germline assignment: CDR1 LGHNA and CDR2 YNFKEQ. CDR3 region: CASSQESGLAGNTIYF. CDR3 sequence (DNA): TGTGCCAGCAGCCAAGAATCAGGGTTGGCTGGAAACACCATATATTTT.

The table lists this clonotype with a few counts. V gene TRBV7-9 combines with J gene TRBJ1-4; possible D gene TRBD1, 5 bases. CDR1 and CDR2 (germline): SEHNR, FQNEAQ (reference sequence). This CDR3 contains 15 residues. Trimming pared 3 bases from V and 6 bases from J, leaving 14 bases between. The DNA for the CDR3 is TGTGCCAGCAGCTTTGGAGGCAGGGTGGATGAAAAACTGTTTTTT. Translating it yields CASSFGGRVDEKLFF.

This clonotype was seen more than once but under ten times. The chain has TRBV18 and TRBJ1-2, with TRBD1 matching over 8 bases. The CDR3 sequence is 19 residues long. The V segment lost 2 bases and the J segment 3 bases; nucleotides outside the gene matches: 17. Germline-derived CDR1 and CDR2 are KGHSH and LQKENI. The CDR3 DNA follows: TGTGCCAGCTCACCATTTGCCGGACAGGGACGGGGCATAGACTATGGCTACACCTTC. This sequence encodes CASSPFAGQGRGIDYGYTF.

This clonotype was counted between two and nine times. The genes are TRBV7-9 and TRBJ1-2; TRBD1 is a possible D gene (5 bases). Trimming shortened V by 6 bases and J by 7 bases, and 12 bases separated the two germline ends. This CDR3 spans 12 amino acids. Germline V gives CDR1 SEHNR, CDR2 FQNEAQ (reference sequence). The CDR3 DNA sequence: TGTGCCAGCAGAGAGGGACTCGGTGGCTACACCTTC. This gives the protein CASREGLGGYTF.

In its sample, this clonotype was seen a few times. The chain uses TRBV5-1 and TRBJ2-3; the match to TRBD2 covers 11 bases. Trimming took 0 bases from V and 3 from J; bases not matched to a gene: 18. Per the germline V gene, CDR1 is SGHRS and CDR2 is YFSETQ. The CDR3 has 21 residues. This CDR3 is CASSLASPSGGRGVSTDTQYF. The CDR3 nucleotides read TGCGCCAGCAGCTTGGCCTCTCCTAGCGGGGGGCGAGGGGTCTCTACAGATACGCAGTATTTT. Supplemented by reference TRBV5-1 and TRBJ2-3, the full variable domain reads KAGVTQTPRYLIKTRGQQVTLSCSPISGHRSVSWYQQTPGQGLQFLFEYFSETQRNKGNFPGRFSGRQFSNSRSEMNVSTLELGDSALYLCASSLASPSGGRGVSTDTQYFGPGTRLTVL.